Below, 19 T cell receptor beta chains from the same sample are listed, as sequenced in a study of cytomegalovirus exposure and HLA in healthy donors. PCR primers comprised 60 Vbeta and 13 Jbeta primers. Here immunoSEQ multiplex PCR was the method, and the copy in TCRdb shows in-frame clones only, minus some. This table has 100,000 to 150,000 clones, 75% to 85% appearing once. Sequencing input: PBMCs. These receptor sequences come from a male donor in good health and CMV-seronegative.

The CDR3 reads CASSLRGGGDPRNEQFF. For the CDR3, the DNA is TGTGCCAGCAGCTTACGGGGCGGGGGGGACCCTAGGAATGAGCAGTTCTTC. The rearrangement links TRBV7-3 to TRBJ2-1; 9 nucleotides align to TRBD2. The ends lost 2 bases at V and 7 bases at J; junction bases unmatched: 12. CDR1 SGHTA and CDR2 FQGTGA come from the germline V gene. The CDR3 spans 17 residues. Filled out from reference TRBV7-3 and TRBJ2-1, the complete variable domain reads GAGVSQTPSNKVTEKGKYVELRCDPISGHTALYWYRQSLGQGPEFLIYFQGTGAADDSGLPNDRFFAVRPEGSVSTLKIQRTERGDSAVYLCASSLRGGGDPRNEQFFGPGTRLTVL.

V and J are TRBV5-1 and TRBJ1-1, with 7 bases fitting TRBD1. CDR1 is SGHRS and CDR2 is YFSETQ in the germline V gene. The CDR3 has 15 residues. V trimming: 4 bases; J trimming: 0 bases; junction bases outside the gene matches: 6. The CDR3 DNA is TGCGCCAGCAGCCTCAGGACAGGAGTGAACACTGAAGCTTTCTTT. Its protein is CASSLRTGVNTEAFF.

Here the CDR3 DNA reads TGCGCCAGTTCACGGACTAGCGGGCTACAAGAGACCCAGTACTTC. This gives the protein CASSRTSGLQETQYF. The chain uses TRBV4-1 and TRBJ2-5; 11 bases match TRBD2. This CDR3 has 15 residues. J gave up 2 bases and V 9 bases, and 8 bases lay outside the gene matches. Germline CDR1 is MGHRA and CDR2 is YSYEKL.

V usage is TRBV30 and J usage is TRBJ2-5, with D perhaps TRBD2 (6 bases). CDR1 is GTSNPN and CDR2 is SVGIG in the germline V gene (reference sequence). The CDR3 extends over 15 amino acids. Trimming left V 5 bases short and J 5 bases short, with 21 bases between. CDR3 nucleotide sequence: TGTGCCTGGGGTCGGGGCCCCTCCCGGGGGGAGACCCAGTACTTC. It yields the protein CAWGRGPSRGETQYF.

This clone was found a few times. The chain recombines TRBV4-1 with TRBJ1-5, with D unresolved. V lost 0 bases and J lost 2, with 5 bases in between. The CDR3 has 14 amino acids. The germline V gene encodes CDR1 MGHRA and CDR2 YSYEKL. Here the CDR3 DNA reads TGCGCCAGCAGCCAAGAGGGCGGCAATCAGCCCCAGCATTTT. Its translation is CASSQEGGNQPQHF.

This clone was counted once. The chain uses TRBV19 and TRBJ1-6; 7 bases are a match to TRBD1. This CDR3 spans 13 amino acids. Looked up from germline, CDR1 is LNHDA and CDR2 is SQIVND (reference sequence). Trimming took 7 bases from V and 8 from J; bases not matched to a gene: 5. CDR3 nucleotide sequence: TGTGCCAGTACTCGTCAGGGGGATTCACCCCTCCACTTT. It is translated as CASTRQGDSPLHF.

The chain combines TRBV5-1 with TRBJ2-3, with a weak D call TRBD2 (6 bases). Per the germline V gene, CDR1 is SGHRS and CDR2 is YFSETQ. The CDR3 runs to 15 residues. Between the trimmed V and J ends, which lost 0 bases and 9 bases, there was a span of 17 bases. CDR3 region: CASSLAGRGVETQYF. CDR3 bases: TGCGCCAGCAGCTTGGCCGGACGCGGGGTGGAGACGCAGTATTTT.

The J gene is TRBJ1-5, the V gene TRBV7-2; D remains unclear. Trimming stripped 3 bases from V and 0 bases from J, with 6 bases between. This CDR3 has 14 residues. Germline V CDR1 and CDR2: SGHTA, FQGNSA. This CDR3 reads CASSFTYSNQPQHF. The CDR3 DNA follows: TGTGCCAGCAGCTTCACTTATAGCAATCAGCCCCAGCATTTT.

The rearrangement links TRBV5-4 to TRBJ2-5; 11 bases fit TRBD1. The V segment lost 4 bases and the J segment 6 bases; nucleotides outside the gene matches: 8. The germline V gene encodes CDR1 SGHNT and CDR2 YYREEE (reference sequence). This CDR3 has 15 residues. This CDR3 is CASSRVGDRGKTQYF. As DNA, the CDR3 is TGTGCCAGCAGCCGGGTAGGGGACAGGGGGAAGACCCAGTACTTC.

The rearrangement links TRBV9 to TRBJ1-1; TRBD1 agrees at 8 bases. The V and J ends lost 4 bases and 0 bases, in that order; junction bases with no gene match: 5. Per germline, CDR1 SGDLS and CDR2 YYNGEE. The CDR3 spans 15 residues. CDR3 nucleotide sequence: TGTGCCAGCAGCACTCGGACAGGGTTGAACACTGAAGCTTTCTTT. Amino acids: CASSTRTGLNTEAFF. Complete variable domain (other parts from reference TRBV9 and TRBJ1-1): DSGVTQTPKHLITATGQRVTLRCSPRSGDLSVYWYQQSLDQGLQFLIQYYNGEERAKGNILERFSAQQFPDLHSELNLSSLELGDSALYFCASSTRTGLNTEAFFGQGTRLTVV.

The chain employs TRBV18 and TRBJ2-2; 7 nucleotides align to TRBD1. CDR1 is KGHSH, CDR2 LQKENI, per germline. There are 14 residues in the CDR3. Trimming cost V 3 bases and J 5 bases; bases outside gene matches: 3. The CDR3 region has the DNA TGTGCCAGCTCACCTCGGGACAGTACCGGGGAGCTGTTTTTT. This gives the protein CASSPRDSTGELFF. The variable domain in full, with the rest retrieved from reference TRBV18 and TRBJ2-2, is NAGVMQNPRHLVRRRGQEARLRCSPMKGHSHVYWYRQLPEEGLKFMVYLQKENIIDESGMPKERFSAEFPKEGPSILRIQQVVRGDSAAYFCASSPRDSTGELFFGEGSRLTVL.

The chain has TRBV19 and TRBJ1-3; D is possibly TRBD1 (6 bases). V gave up 7 bases and J gave up 4 bases, with 14 bases separating them. The CDR3 length is 14 residues. CDR1 and CDR2 (germline): LNHDA, SQIVND (reference sequence). CDR3 residues: CASTAGGRGNTIYF. The CDR3 coding sequence is TGTGCCAGTACTGCTGGGGGCCGGGGAAACACCATATATTTT.

The V call is TRBV19, the J call TRBJ2-2; maybe TRBD1 (6 bases). The length of the CDR3 is 16 residues. Germline V gives CDR1 LNHDA, CDR2 SQIVND (reference sequence). The germline V and J ends were trimmed by 3 bases and 0 bases, with 11 bases remaining between them. The chain's CDR3 is CASSMSQGTNTGELFF. CDR3 DNA sequence: TGTGCCAGTAGTATGAGTCAGGGGACGAACACCGGGGAGCTGTTTTTT.

This clone came up once. The rearrangement uses TRBV5-4 and TRBJ2-7, with a tentative D call TRBD1 (6 bases). With 0 bases removed from V and 7 bases from J, the gap between germline ends came to 14 bases. This CDR3 comprises 14 residues. Germline-derived CDR1 and CDR2 are SGHNT and YYREEE (reference sequence). The CDR3 protein is CASSLAGAGEEQYF. CDR3 in DNA: TGTGCCAGCAGCTTGGCCGGGGCAGGGGAAGAGCAGTACTTC.

The chain recombines TRBV2 with TRBJ2-1; perhaps TRBD1 as D (5 bases). Trimming stripped 3 bases from V and 8 bases from J, with 14 bases between. The CDR3 runs 14 residues. The V gene's germline CDR1 is SNHLY and CDR2 FYNNEI. CDR3 sequence: CASSEGRETYEQFF. The DNA of the CDR3 is TGTGCCAGCAGTGAGGGCAGGGAAACATATGAGCAGTTCTTC.

V usage is TRBV6-5 and J usage is TRBJ1-2; 9 bases agree with TRBD1. This CDR3 has 14 residues. J was trimmed by 8 bases and V by 6 bases; bases with no gene match: 10. Germline V gene lookup returns CDR1 MNHEY and CDR2 SVGAGI. CDR3 bases: TGTGCCAGCAGGCGGGACAGGGCAAGAGGCGGCTACACCTTC. Amino acid sequence: CASRRDRARGGYTF.

This clone has just a few counts. The chain couples TRBV10-3 to TRBJ2-2; D remains ambiguous. V shed 6 bases and J shed 2 bases, with 7 bases lying between them. Germline lookup yields CDR1 ENHRY and CDR2 SYGVKD. The CDR3 is made up of 13 amino acids. For the CDR3, the DNA is TGTGCCATCAGCAGGTACAACACCGGGGAGCTGTTTTTT. Amino acids: CAISRYNTGELFF.

The chain uses TRBV7-9 and TRBJ2-7; D possibly corresponds to TRBD2 (6 bases). The CDR3 spans 15 residues. Germline assignment: CDR1 SEHNR and CDR2 FQNEAQ (reference sequence). The germline V and J ends were trimmed by 2 bases and 0 bases, with 11 bases remaining between them. The CDR3 DNA reads as TGTGCCAGCAGCTTAACGGGGGACCTCTCCTACGAGCAGTACTTC. Translation: CASSLTGDLSYEQYF. The full variable domain, with the rest looked up from reference TRBV7-9 and TRBJ2-7, is DTGVSQNPRHKITKRGQNVTFRCDPISEHNRLYWYRQTLGQGPEFLTYFQNEAQLEKSRLLSDRFSAERPKGSFSTLEIQRTEQGDSAMYLCASSLTGDLSYEQYFGPGTRLTVT.

CDR3 coding DNA: TGTGCCAGCAGCTACCAGGGTAACGAGCAGTACTTC. Translation: CASSYQGNEQYF. This rearrangement joins TRBV13 to TRBJ2-5, with TRBD1 as a possible D gene (5 bases). The J call is uncertain, as TRBJ2-7 better fits the DNA end. Germline V gene sequence: CDR1 PRHDT, CDR2 FYEKMQ (reference sequence). The CDR3 loop spans 12 amino acids.